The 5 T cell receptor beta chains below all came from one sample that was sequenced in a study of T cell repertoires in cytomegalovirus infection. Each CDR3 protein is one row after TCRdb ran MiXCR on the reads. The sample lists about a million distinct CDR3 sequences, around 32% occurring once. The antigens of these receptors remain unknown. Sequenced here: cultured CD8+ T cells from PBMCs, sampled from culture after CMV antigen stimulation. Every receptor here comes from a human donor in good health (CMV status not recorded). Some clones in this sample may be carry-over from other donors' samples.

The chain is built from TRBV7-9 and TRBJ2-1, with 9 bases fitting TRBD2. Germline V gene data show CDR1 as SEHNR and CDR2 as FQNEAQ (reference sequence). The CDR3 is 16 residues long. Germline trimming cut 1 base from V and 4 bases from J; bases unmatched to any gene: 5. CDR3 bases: TGTGCCAGCAGCTTAGGGTCTAGCGGGAAATACAATGAGCAGTTCTTC. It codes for CASSLGSSGKYNEQFF.

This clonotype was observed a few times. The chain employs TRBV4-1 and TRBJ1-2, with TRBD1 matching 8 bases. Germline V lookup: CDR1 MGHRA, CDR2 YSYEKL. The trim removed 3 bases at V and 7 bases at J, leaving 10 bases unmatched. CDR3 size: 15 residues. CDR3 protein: CASSHPPGQDFGYTF. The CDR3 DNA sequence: TGCGCCAGCAGCCACCCTCCGGGACAGGACTTTGGCTACACCTTC.

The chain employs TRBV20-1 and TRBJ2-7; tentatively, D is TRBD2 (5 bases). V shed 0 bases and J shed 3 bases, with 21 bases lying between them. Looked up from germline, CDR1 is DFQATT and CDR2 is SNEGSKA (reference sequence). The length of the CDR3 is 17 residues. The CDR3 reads CSARELTLVTGVYEQYV. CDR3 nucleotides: TGCAGTGCTAGAGAATTAACATTAGTCACCGGGGTCTACGAGCAGTACGTC.

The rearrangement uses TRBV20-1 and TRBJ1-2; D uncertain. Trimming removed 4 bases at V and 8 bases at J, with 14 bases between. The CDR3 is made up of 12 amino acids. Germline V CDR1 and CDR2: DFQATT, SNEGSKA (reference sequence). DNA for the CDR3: TGCAGTGCTATACAGTCCTATGGCGGCTACACCTTC. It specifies CSAIQSYGGYTF.

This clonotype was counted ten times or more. CDR3 bases: TGTGCCAGCAGCTACCATCGCGCCGACAGGGCGAACACTGAAGCTTTCTTT. Translated, it gives CASSYHRADRANTEAFF. The V call is TRBV7-6, the J call TRBJ1-1; 7 bases agree with TRBD1. Per germline, CDR1 SGHVS and CDR2 FNYEAQ. After removal of 4 bases from V and 1 base from J, the junction contained 12 bases not matched to a gene. This CDR3 comprises 17 residues.